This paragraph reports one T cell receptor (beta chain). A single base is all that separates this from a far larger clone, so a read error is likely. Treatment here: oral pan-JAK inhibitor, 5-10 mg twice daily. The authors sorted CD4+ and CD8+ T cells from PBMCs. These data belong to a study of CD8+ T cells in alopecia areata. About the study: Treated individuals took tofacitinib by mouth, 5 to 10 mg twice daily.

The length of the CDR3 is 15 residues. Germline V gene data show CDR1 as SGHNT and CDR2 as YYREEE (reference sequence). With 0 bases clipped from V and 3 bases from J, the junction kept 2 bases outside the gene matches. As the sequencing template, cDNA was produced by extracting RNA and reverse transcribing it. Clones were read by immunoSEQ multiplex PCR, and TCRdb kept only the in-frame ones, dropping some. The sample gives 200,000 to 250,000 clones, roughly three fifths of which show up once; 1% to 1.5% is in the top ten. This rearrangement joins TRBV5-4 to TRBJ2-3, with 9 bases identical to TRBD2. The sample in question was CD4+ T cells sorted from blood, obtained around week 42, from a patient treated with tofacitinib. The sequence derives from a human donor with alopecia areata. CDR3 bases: TGTGCCAGCAGCTTGGGCGGACTAGCGACAGATACGCAGTATTTT. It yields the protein CASSLGGLATDTQYF.